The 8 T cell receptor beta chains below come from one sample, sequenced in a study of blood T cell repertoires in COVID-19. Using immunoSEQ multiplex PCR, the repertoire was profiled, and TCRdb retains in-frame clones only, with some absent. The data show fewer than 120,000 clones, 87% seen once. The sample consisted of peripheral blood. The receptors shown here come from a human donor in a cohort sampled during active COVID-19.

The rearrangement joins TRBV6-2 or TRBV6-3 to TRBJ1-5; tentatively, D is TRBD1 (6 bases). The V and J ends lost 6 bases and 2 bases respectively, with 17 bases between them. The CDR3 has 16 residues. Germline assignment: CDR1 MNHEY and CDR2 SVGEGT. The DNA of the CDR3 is TGTGCCAGCAGCGACCTCAGGGGCCGGGGCAATCAGCCCCAGCATTTT. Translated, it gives CASSDLRGRGNQPQHF.

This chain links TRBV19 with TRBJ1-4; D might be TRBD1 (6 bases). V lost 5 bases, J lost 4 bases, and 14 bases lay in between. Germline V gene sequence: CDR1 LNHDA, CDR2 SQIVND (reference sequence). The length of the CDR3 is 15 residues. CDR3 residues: CASSHPGGGNEKLFF. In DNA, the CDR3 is TGTGCCAGTAGTCATCCGGGAGGGGGTAATGAAAAACTGTTTTTT.

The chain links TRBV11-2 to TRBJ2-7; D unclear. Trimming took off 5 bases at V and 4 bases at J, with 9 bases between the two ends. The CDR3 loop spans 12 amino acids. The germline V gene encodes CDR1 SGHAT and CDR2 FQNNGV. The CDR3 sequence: CASSPRPYEQYF. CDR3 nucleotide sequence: TGTGCCAGCAGCCCCAGGCCGTACGAGCAGTACTTC.

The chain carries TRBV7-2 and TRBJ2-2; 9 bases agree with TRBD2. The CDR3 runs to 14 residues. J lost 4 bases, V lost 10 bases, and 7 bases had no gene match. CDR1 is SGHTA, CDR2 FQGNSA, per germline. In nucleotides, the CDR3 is TGTGCCACTAGGACTAGCGAAATCACCGGGGAGCTGTTTTTT. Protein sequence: CATRTSEITGELFF. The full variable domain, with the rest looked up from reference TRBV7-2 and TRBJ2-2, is GAGVSQSPSNKVTEKGKDVELRCDPISGHTALYWYRQSLGQGLEFLIYFQGNSAPDKSGLPSDRFSAERTGGSVSTLTIQRTQQEDSAVYLCATRTSEITGELFFGEGSRLTVL.

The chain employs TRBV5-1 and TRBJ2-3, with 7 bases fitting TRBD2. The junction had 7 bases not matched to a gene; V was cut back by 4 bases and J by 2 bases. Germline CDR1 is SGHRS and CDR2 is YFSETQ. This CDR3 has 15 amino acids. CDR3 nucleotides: TGCGCCAGCAGCGGGACTACAACCCACACAGATACGCAGTATTTT. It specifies CASSGTTTHTDTQYF.

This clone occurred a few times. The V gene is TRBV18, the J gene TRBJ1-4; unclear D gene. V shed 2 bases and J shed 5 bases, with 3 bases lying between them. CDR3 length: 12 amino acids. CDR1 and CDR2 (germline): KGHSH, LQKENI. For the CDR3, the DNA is TGTGCCAGCTCACCAGCGAATGAAAAACTGTTTTTT. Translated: CASSPANEKLFF.

The CDR3 DNA reads TGTGCCAGCAGCCAGGACAGGGGGAGTTATGGCTACACCTTC. Translation gives CASSQDRGSYGYTF. The chain has TRBV7-8 and TRBJ1-2, with TRBD1 identical over 10 bases. V shed 5 bases, J shed 5 bases, and the junction held 5 bases outside the gene matches. Germline V gene lookup returns CDR1 SGHVS and CDR2 FQNEAQ. The length of the CDR3 is 14 residues.

The CDR3 region is CASSLEPWPDTQYF. CDR3 in DNA: TGTGCCAGCAGCTTAGAGCCCTGGCCAGATACGCAGTATTTT. The V and J genes are TRBV11-2 and TRBJ2-3, with no clear D. The CDR3 runs 14 residues. The V end was cut by 0 bases, the J end by 4 bases, with 8 bases between. Germline values: CDR1 SGHAT, CDR2 FQNNGV.